A selection of T cell receptor beta chains follows, all from one sample in a study of T cell responses to AZD1222 COVID-19 vaccine. Libraries were prepared by immunoSEQ multiplex PCR; TCRdb keeps only in-frame clonotypes and omits some of them. The table records 140,000 to 150,000 clones, around 93% of them present only once. The starting material was peripheral blood, obtained 28 days after the second AZD1222 dose. These receptors all come from an adult who received the AZD1222 COVID-19 vaccine. CDR3s include the opening cysteine and the closing phenylalanine or tryptophan. The order of the fields is V gene, D gene, J gene, clone size, CDR3 protein, CDR3 DNA. D genes are given only for firm matches. Clone size, where shown, is once, few, many, or a class for clones that have expanded.

V: TRBV2; D: TRBD1; J: TRBJ2-7; size: NA; CDR3: CASSTTGGEQYF; DNA: TGTGCCAGCAGTACGACAGGGGGCGAGCAGTACTTC
V: TRBV6-5; D: NA; J: TRBJ2-2; size: NA; CDR3: CASSYRPGAGELFF; DNA: TGTGCCAGCAGTTACAGACCAGGGGCCGGGGAGCTGTTTTTT
V: TRBV7-9; D: NA; J: TRBJ1-5; size: NA; CDR3: CASSLASGTTNQPQHF; DNA: TGTGCCAGCAGCTTAGCTTCCGGGACGACTAATCAGCCCCAGCATTTT
V: TRBV5-5; D: TRBD2; J: TRBJ2-2; size: NA; CDR3: CASSLVTLREGRTGELFF; DNA: TGTGCCAGCAGCTTGGTAACCCTGCGGGAGGGTCGCACCGGGGAGCTGTTTTTT
V: TRBV24-1; D: TRBD1; J: TRBJ1-1; size: NA; CDR3: CATSEVDRGQNTEAFF; DNA: TGTGCCACCAGTGAAGTGGACAGGGGACAGAACACTGAAGCTTTCTTT
V: TRBV19; D: NA; J: TRBJ1-5; size: NA; CDR3: CASSIMGYSNQPQHF; DNA: TGTGCCAGTAGTATTATGGGGTATAGCAATCAGCCCCAGCATTTT
V: TRBV29-1; D: TRBD1; J: TRBJ1-2; size: NA; CDR3: CSVATGNYGYTF; DNA: TGCAGCGTTGCGACAGGGAACTATGGCTACACCTTC
V: TRBV27; D: NA; J: TRBJ1-6; size: NA; CDR3: CASSFWTENSPLHF; DNA: TGTGCCAGCAGTTTCTGGACTGAGAATTCACCCCTCCACTTT
V: TRBV5-1; D: TRBD1; J: TRBJ1-6; size: NA; CDR3: CASSLDGQGSSYNSPLHF; DNA: TGCGCCAGCAGCTTGGATGGACAGGGCAGCTCCTATAATTCACCCCTCCACTTT
V: TRBV6-2/TRBV6-3; D: NA; J: TRBJ1-2; size: NA; CDR3: CASSLPGHSYGYTF; DNA: TGTGCCAGCAGTCTTCCGGGACATTCTTATGGCTACACCTTC
V: TRBV11-2; D: NA; J: TRBJ1-4; size: NA; CDR3: CASSLLGQMREKLFF; DNA: TGTGCCAGCAGCTTACTCGGACAGATGAGGGAAAAACTGTTTTTT
V: TRBV19; D: NA; J: TRBJ2-2; size: NA; CDR3: CASTRVPGELFF; DNA: TGTGCCAGTACCCGGGTCCCCGGGGAGCTGTTTTTT
V: TRBV9; D: NA; J: TRBJ1-1; size: NA; CDR3: CASSVVGSFEAFF; DNA: TGTGCCAGCAGCGTAGTGGGGAGCTTTGAAGCTTTCTTT
V: TRBV28; D: NA; J: TRBJ1-6; size: NA; CDR3: CASSLSTALNSPLHF; DNA: TGTGCCAGCAGTTTATCGACTGCCCTTAATTCACCCCTCCACTTT
V: TRBV5-1; D: NA; J: TRBJ1-2; size: once; CDR3: CASSLNPSLFWGYTF; DNA: TGCGCCAGCAGCTTGAACCCAAGTTTATTCTGGGGCTACACCTTC
V: TRBV11-3; D: NA; J: TRBJ2-1; size: NA; CDR3: CASSLDPRNERFF; DNA: TGTGCCAGCAGCTTAGATCCCAGGAACGAGCGGTTCTTC
V: TRBV11-2; D: TRBD2; J: TRBJ2-3; size: NA; CDR3: CASSLEASGRADTQYF; DNA: TGTGCCAGCAGCTTAGAAGCTAGCGGGAGAGCAGATACGCAGTATTTT
V: TRBV5-6; D: NA; J: TRBJ1-2; size: NA; CDR3: CASSLDNFYGYTF; DNA: TGTGCCAGCAGCTTGGATAACTTCTATGGCTACACCTTC
V: TRBV5-1; D: NA; J: TRBJ1-2; size: NA; CDR3: CASSLRWGEMGYTF; DNA: TGCGCCAGCAGCTTGAGGTGGGGTGAGATGGGCTACACCTTC
V: TRBV7-8; D: NA; J: TRBJ2-6; size: many; CDR3: CASSLVGLDFSGANVLTF; DNA: TGTGCCAGCAGCTTAGTTGGACTCGACTTCTCTGGGGCCAACGTCCTGACTTTC
V: TRBV4-2; D: NA; J: TRBJ2-2; size: NA; CDR3: CASSQGESGELFF; DNA: TGTGCCAGCAGCCAAGGGGAATCTGGGGAGCTGTTTTTT
V: TRBV3-1/TRBV3-2; D: TRBD1; J: TRBJ1-4; size: NA; CDR3: CASSRQGPNEKLFF; DNA: TGTGCCAGCAGCCGACAGGGCCCCAATGAAAAACTGTTTTTT
V: TRBV19; D: NA; J: TRBJ1-1; size: NA; CDR3: CASGYTEAFF; DNA: TGTGCCAGTGGTTACACTGAAGCTTTCTTT